The 17 T cell receptor beta chains below come from one sample, sequenced in a study of PD-1 blockade in mismatch repair-deficient tumors. The repertoire was sequenced with immunoSEQ multiplex PCR; TCRdb's copy has only in-frame clones and lacks some. The sample has about 49,000 clones, over 60% seen once. This specimen was PBMCs, taken before pembrolizumab treatment. These receptors all stem from an adult with mismatch repair-deficient cancer.

This clone was recorded a few times. V gene TRBV4-3 combines with J gene TRBJ2-5; D unclear. This CDR3 region has 15 residues. V lost 0 bases, J lost 2 bases, and 10 bases lay in between. The germline CDR1 and CDR2 sequences are LGHNA and YSLEER. The CDR3: CASSQEGYSQETQYF. As DNA, the CDR3 is TGCGCCAGCAGCCAAGAAGGGTACAGTCAAGAGACCCAGTACTTC.

The sample holds one count of this clone. The chain couples TRBV4-1 to TRBJ1-2; 7 nucleotides agree with TRBD1. The V gene end was trimmed by 3 bases and the J gene end by 3 bases; junction bases not matched to a gene: 7. Germline assignment: CDR1 MGHRA and CDR2 YSYEKL. CDR3 size: 15 residues. CDR3 sequence (DNA): TGCGCCAGCAGCCAGCAGGGGGGGGGATACTATGGCTACACCTTC. Translation: CASSQQGGGYYGYTF.

The CDR3 bases are TGTGCTAGTGGTCCCGGGGGTACAGATACGCAGTATTTT. It translates to CASGPGGTDTQYF. The chain uses TRBV12-5 and TRBJ2-3, with a possible D match to TRBD2 (6 bases). V lost 5 bases and J lost 3, with 9 bases in between. The CDR3 is made up of 13 amino acids. Germline V CDR1 and CDR2: LGHNT, FRNRAP.

V gene TRBV19 combines with J gene TRBJ2-5; the match to TRBD1 covers 9 bases. Germline-derived CDR1 and CDR2 are LNHDA and SQIVND (reference sequence). V lost 7 bases, J lost 5 bases, and 5 bases stayed unmatched. CDR3 length equals 13 residues. The CDR3 here is CASTPDRGETQYF. CDR3 bases: TGTGCCAGTACCCCGGACAGGGGTGAGACCCAGTACTTC.

The table lists this clone with a count of one. The chain combines TRBV7-2 with TRBJ2-7; tentatively, D is TRBD1 (6 bases). This CDR3 region has 17 residues. The ends were cut back, 0 bases at V and 4 bases at J, with 19 bases in the middle. From germline, CDR1 is SGHTA and CDR2 FQGNSA. CDR3 nucleotides: TGTGCCAGCAGCTTAGCGTTAAGGGGGAACAGACCTTACGAGCAGTACTTC. This encodes CASSLALRGNRPYEQYF.

The chain combines TRBV18 with TRBJ1-1; the D gene is possibly TRBD1 (5 bases). Trimming cost V 3 bases and J 1 base, with 21 bases left between them. This CDR3 spans 18 amino acids. Germline V CDR1 and CDR2: KGHSH, LQKENI. DNA of the CDR3: TGTGCCAGCTCACCCGAATGGGGGTTCACAGAGAGGAACACTGAAGCTTTCTTT. Translating gives CASSPEWGFTERNTEAFF.

This clone turned up a few times. The chain uses TRBV19 and TRBJ2-7; D remains unclear. The germline V gene has CDR1 LNHDA and CDR2 SQIVND (reference sequence). Trimming pared 5 bases from V and 2 bases from J, leaving 10 bases between. CDR3 length equals 13 residues. The CDR3 DNA is TGTGCCAGTAGTTCCCAGGTAGCCTACGAGCAGTACTTC. It encodes CASSSQVAYEQYF. Full variable domain (remainder filled in from reference TRBV19 and TRBJ2-7): DGGITQSPKYLFRKEGQNVTLSCEQNLNHDAMYWYRQDPGQGLRLIYYSQIVNDFQKGDIAEGYSVSREKKESFPLTVTSAQKNPTAFYLCASSSQVAYEQYFGPGTRLTVT.

The sample holds a few counts of this clone. In nucleotides, the CDR3 is TGTGCCTGGAGTAACACCCCCCGCAGAGAAAAACTGTTTTTT. This encodes CAWSNTPRREKLFF. This rearrangement joins TRBV30 to TRBJ1-4; no reliable D call. This CDR3 spans 14 amino acids. V lost 2 bases and J lost 8, with 15 bases in between. The germline CDR1 and CDR2 sequences are GTSNPN and SVGIG (reference sequence).

V gene TRBV6-6 combines with J gene TRBJ1-2, with 8 bases fitting TRBD1. Trimming took 2 bases from V and 7 from J; bases not matched to a gene: 0. Germline lookup yields CDR1 MNHNY and CDR2 SVGAGI (reference sequence). The CDR3 runs 12 residues. In DNA form, the CDR3 reads TGTGCCAGCAGTTACGACAGGGGTGGCTACACCTTC. Its protein product is CASSYDRGGYTF.

V usage is TRBV2 and J usage is TRBJ1-5, with 7 positions matching TRBD1. The length of the CDR3 is 15 residues. The ends lost 3 bases at V and 0 bases at J; junction bases unmatched: 2. Germline CDR1 is SNHLY and CDR2 is FYNNEI. The CDR3 nucleotides are TGTGCCAGCAGTGACAGGGGGTATAGCAATCAGCCCCAGCATTTT. Encoded protein: CASSDRGYSNQPQHF.

This clone has a single count. The chain has TRBV6-6 and TRBJ1-2; a possible D gene is TRBD1 (6 bases). The CDR3 loop spans 15 amino acids. In germline, CDR1 is MNHNY, CDR2 SVGAGI (reference sequence). Deletions cut 5 bases from V and 0 bases from J, with 13 bases between. CDR3 sequence: CASSAPGAANYGYTF. The CDR3, as DNA: TGTGCCAGCAGTGCGCCGGGGGCAGCTAACTATGGCTACACCTTC.

The chain combines TRBV4-2 with TRBJ2-7; 11 positions match TRBD2. The CDR3 loop spans 18 amino acids. V lost 2 bases to trimming and J lost 3 bases; unmatched junction nucleotides: 12. From germline, CDR1 is LGHNA and CDR2 YNFKEQ. Here the CDR3 reads CASSQTGALAGGLYEQYF. Here the CDR3 DNA reads TGTGCCAGCAGCCAAACGGGGGCCTTAGCGGGAGGGCTCTACGAGCAGTACTTC.

J is TRBJ1-2 and V is TRBV5-4, with D tentatively TRBD1 (5 bases). Between the trimmed V and J ends, which lost 0 bases and 7 bases, there was a span of 13 bases. This CDR3 comprises 14 residues. The germline gives CDR1 SGHNT, CDR2 YYREEE (reference sequence). The CDR3 bases are TGTGCCAGCAGCTTGGAGGGACCCCCCGTTGGCTACACCTTC. Translation: CASSLEGPPVGYTF.

V is TRBV19 and J is TRBJ2-6; perhaps TRBD2 as D (6 bases). The V end was cut by 8 bases, the J end by 3 bases, with 17 bases between. The length of the CDR3 is 16 residues. Germline lookup yields CDR1 LNHDA and CDR2 SQIVND (reference sequence). CDR3 sequence reads: CASGGQGLFGANVLTF. The CDR3 DNA reads TGTGCCAGTGGAGGGCAGGGTTTGTTTGGGGCCAACGTCCTGACTTTC.

The chain has TRBV15 and TRBJ2-7, with 7 bases identical to TRBD1. The V and J ends lost 4 bases and 1 base, in that order; junction bases with no gene match: 4. Germline V lookup: CDR1 LNHNV, CDR2 YYDKDF (reference sequence). This CDR3 contains 14 residues. The CDR3 region has the DNA TGTGCCACCAGCAACTTCAGGGGGTCCTACGAGCAGTACTTC. Its translation is CATSNFRGSYEQYF.

This clone was recorded a few times. This chain uses TRBV30 with TRBJ2-7; TRBD1 is a possible D gene (6 bases). The germline gives CDR1 GTSNPN, CDR2 SVGIG (reference sequence). There are 12 residues in the CDR3. V was clipped by 2 bases and J by 4 bases, with 9 bases between them. CDR3 bases: TGTGCCTGGAGTACACAGGGTTACGAGCAGTACTTC. This translates into CAWSTQGYEQYF.

The V and J genes are TRBV4-1 and TRBJ2-7; 7 nucleotides agree with TRBD2. With V trimmed by 0 bases and J by 3 bases, 5 bases remained unmatched. The V gene's germline CDR1 is MGHRA and CDR2 YSYEKL. This CDR3 is 15 amino acids long. CDR3 loop: CASSQDGGERYEQYF. CDR3 nucleotides: TGCGCCAGCAGCCAAGATGGGGGGGAACGCTACGAGCAGTACTTC.